Following are 3 T cell receptor beta chains from one sample sequenced in a study of T cell repertoires and HLA-DP antigens. Sequenced by immunoSEQ multiplex PCR; TCRdb stores in-frame clones only, minus some. The data hold fewer than 95,000 clones, with approximately 89% observed a single time. Their cognate antigens are unknown. The specimen sequenced was CD4+ T cells from PBMCs. The receptor source for this set is a man aged 45-60 years in good health and CMV-seronegative.

The J gene is TRBJ1-3, the V gene TRBV10-1; D remains unclear. Germline V gives CDR1 WNHNN, CDR2 SYGVQD (reference sequence). Trimming removed 7 bases at V and 6 bases at J, with 16 bases between. The CDR3 has 14 amino acids. The CDR3 sequence is CASTPVGSENTIYF. The CDR3 DNA is TGCGCCAGCACCCCGGTCGGATCGGAAAACACCATATATTTT.

This chain joins TRBV28 and TRBJ1-5; 7 nucleotides line up with TRBD1. The CDR3 is made up of 17 amino acids. The V gene's germline CDR1 is MDHEN and CDR2 SYDVKM. Unmatched junction bases numbered 11, after V lost 4 bases and J lost 2 bases. CDR3 in amino acids: CASSSQQGFKGNQPQHF. As DNA, the CDR3 is TGTGCCAGCAGTTCTCAACAGGGGTTCAAGGGCAATCAGCCCCAGCATTTT.

The chain links TRBV7-9 to TRBJ2-7; 10 bases match TRBD1. Germline CDR1 reads SEHNR; CDR2 reads FQNEAQ (reference sequence). This CDR3 contains 15 residues. J lost 4 bases, V lost 4 bases, and 7 bases had no gene match. In DNA form, the CDR3 reads TGTGCCAGCAGCTCTGGGACAGGGGAGCCATACGAGCAGTACTTC. Translation gives CASSSGTGEPYEQYF.